Presented here are 11 T cell receptor beta chains from one specimen sequenced in a study of cytomegalovirus exposure and HLA in healthy donors. PCR used 60 Vbeta primers and 13 Jbeta primers. TCRdb's table, derived via immunoSEQ multiplex PCR, lists solely in-frame clones and lacks some. The sample shows tens of thousands of clones, roughly 73% of them seen only once. Specimen: PBMCs. These receptors all come from a middle-aged woman in good health and CMV-seropositive.

The chain carries TRBV7-2 and TRBJ1-2; TRBD1 matches 9 bases. Germline CDR1 reads SGHTA; CDR2 reads FQGNSA. With 5 bases clipped from V and 6 bases from J, the junction kept 10 bases outside the gene matches. CDR3 length: 15 amino acids. CDR3 sequence: CASSPGGQGQHGYTF. CDR3 nucleotide sequence: TGTGCCAGCAGCCCGGGAGGACAGGGGCAGCATGGCTACACCTTC. The full variable domain, in which reference TRBV7-2 and TRBJ1-2 provide the parts outside the CDR3, is GAGVSQSPSNKVTEKGKDVELRCDPISGHTALYWYRQSLGQGLEFLIYFQGNSAPDKSGLPSDRFSAERTGGSVSTLTIQRTQQEDSAVYLCASSPGGQGQHGYTFGSGTRLTVV.

V and J are TRBV4-1 and TRBJ1-5; D might be TRBD1 (5 bases). V lost 2 bases and J lost 7, with 15 bases in between. The germline V gene has CDR1 MGHRA and CDR2 YSYEKL. This CDR3 has 15 residues. This chain's CDR3 is CASSQQGNSDQPQHF. DNA of the CDR3: TGCGCCAGCAGCCAACAGGGAAATTCAGACCAGCCCCAGCATTTT.

The chain joins TRBV2 to TRBJ1-2; D gene unclear. Germline-derived CDR1 and CDR2 are SNHLY and FYNNEI. CDR3 length equals 12 residues. V was cut by 2 bases and J by 2 bases, with 3 bases left in between. The CDR3 loop reads CASSEQNYGYTF. CDR3 DNA sequence: TGTGCCAGCAGTGAACAAAACTATGGCTACACCTTC. The complete variable domain, with remaining parts taken from reference TRBV2 and TRBJ1-2, reads EPEVTQTPSHQVTQMGQEVILRCVPISNHLYFYWYRQILGQKVEFLVSFYNNEISEKSEIFDDQFSVERPDGSNFTLKIRSTKLEDSAMYFCASSEQNYGYTFGSGTRLTVV.

The chain couples TRBV5-6 to TRBJ1-5; the match to TRBD1 covers 10 bases. The CDR3 is 14 residues long. V was pared by 3 bases and J by 4 bases, with 1 base of the junction left unmatched. Germline loops: CDR1 SGHDT, CDR2 YYEEEE. The CDR3 region is CASSWGQGNQPQHF. CDR3 in DNA: TGTGCCAGCAGCTGGGGACAGGGGAATCAGCCCCAGCATTTT.

This chain joins TRBV29-1 and TRBJ1-1, with 8 bases matching TRBD1. This CDR3 region has 14 residues. Germline assignment: CDR1 SQVTM and CDR2 ANQGSEA. V was pared by 3 bases and J by 1 base, with 4 bases of the junction left unmatched. The CDR3 loop reads CSVEGGTGNTEAFF. The DNA for the CDR3 is TGCAGCGTTGAGGGGGGGACAGGGAACACTGAAGCTTTCTTT.

The chain links TRBV7-2 to TRBJ2-3; D might be TRBD1 (5 bases). The V and J ends lost 4 bases and 0 bases respectively, with 8 bases between them. The length of the CDR3 is 14 residues. Looked up from germline, CDR1 is SGHTA and CDR2 is FQGNSA. CDR3 coding DNA: TGTGCCAGCAGCTCAGGGTACAGCACAGATACGCAGTATTTT. Translation: CASSSGYSTDTQYF.

The rearrangement uses TRBV21-1 and TRBJ2-1; TRBD2, the table's D call, lacks a check against the DNA. TRBV21-1 is deemed a pseudogene. The CDR3 consists of 15 residues. The CDR3 bases are TGTGCCAGCAGCAAAGGGACGGGGGGATACAATGAGCAGTTCTTC. It encodes CASSKGTGGYNEQFF.

The chain uses TRBV7-9 and TRBJ2-2, with TRBD1 as a possible D gene (5 bases). The V and J ends lost 3 bases and 4 bases respectively, with 9 bases between them. CDR1 is SEHNR, CDR2 FQNEAQ, per germline (reference sequence). The CDR3 spans 14 residues. CDR3 in amino acids: CASSFAGRTGELFF. The CDR3 nucleotides are TGTGCCAGCAGCTTTGCAGGGCGCACCGGGGAGCTGTTTTTT.

The J gene is TRBJ1-2, the V gene TRBV4-3, with D tentatively TRBD1 (6 bases). The CDR3 is made up of 16 amino acids. V lost 4 bases to trimming and J lost 1 base, with 16 bases between them. CDR1 and CDR2 from the germline V gene are LGHNA and YSLEER. The CDR3 loop is CASSRLPGANNYGYTF. The CDR3 region has the DNA TGCGCCAGCAGCCGGCTACCAGGGGCCAATAACTATGGCTACACCTTC.

The genes are TRBV7-2 and TRBJ1-2; D perhaps matches TRBD1 (6 bases). This CDR3 contains 14 residues. From germline, CDR1 is SGHTA and CDR2 FQGNSA. Trimming cost V 0 bases and J 2 bases, with 7 bases left between them. The CDR3 DNA is TGTGCCAGCAGCTTAGCAGGGACAAACTATGGCTACACCTTC. Translating gives CASSLAGTNYGYTF.

This clone was found once. The gene calls are TRBV5-1 and TRBJ2-5, with no clear D. The DNA end is a closer match to TRBJ2-7, so the J assignment may be wrong. In germline, CDR1 is SGHRS, CDR2 YFSETQ. The CDR3 length is 14 residues. The CDR3 DNA reads as TGCGCCAGCAGCCCGACATCTTTGGCCTACGAGCAGTACTTC. Translated: CASSPTSLAYEQYF.